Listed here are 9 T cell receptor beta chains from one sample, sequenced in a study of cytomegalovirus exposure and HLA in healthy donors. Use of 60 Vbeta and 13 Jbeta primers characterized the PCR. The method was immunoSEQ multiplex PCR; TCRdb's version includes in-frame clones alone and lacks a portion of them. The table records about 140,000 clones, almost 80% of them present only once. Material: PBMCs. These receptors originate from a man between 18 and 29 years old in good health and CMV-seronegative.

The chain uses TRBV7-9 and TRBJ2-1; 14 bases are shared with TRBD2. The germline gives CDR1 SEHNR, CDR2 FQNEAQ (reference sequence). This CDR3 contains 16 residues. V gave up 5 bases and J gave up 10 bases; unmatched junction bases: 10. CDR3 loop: CASSLGTSGGSGEQFF. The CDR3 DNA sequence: TGTGCCAGCAGCCTAGGGACTAGCGGGGGCTCCGGAGAGCAGTTCTTC.

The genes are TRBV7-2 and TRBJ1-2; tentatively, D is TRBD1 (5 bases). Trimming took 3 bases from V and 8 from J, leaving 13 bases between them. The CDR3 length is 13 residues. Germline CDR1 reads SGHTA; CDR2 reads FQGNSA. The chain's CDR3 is CASSFPGTGGYTF. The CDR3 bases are TGTGCCAGCAGCTTCCCGGGGACTGGGGGCTACACCTTC. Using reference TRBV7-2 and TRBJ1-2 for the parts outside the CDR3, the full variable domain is GAGVSQSPSNKVTEKGKDVELRCDPISGHTALYWYRQSLGQGLEFLIYFQGNSAPDKSGLPSDRFSAERTGGSVSTLTIQRTQQEDSAVYLCASSFPGTGGYTFGSGTRLTVV.

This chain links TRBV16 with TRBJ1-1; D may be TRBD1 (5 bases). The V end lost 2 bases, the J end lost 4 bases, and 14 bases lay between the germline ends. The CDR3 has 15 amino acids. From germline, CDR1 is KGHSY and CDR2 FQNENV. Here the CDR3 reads CASSQALGVCTEAFF. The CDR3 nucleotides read TGTGCCAGCAGCCAAGCTTTAGGGGTTTGCACTGAAGCTTTCTTT.

The CDR3 region has the DNA TGCGCCAGCAGCTTGGAGGGAGGGACGAACTATGGCTACACCTTC. Its translation is CASSLEGGTNYGYTF. The chain links TRBV5-1 to TRBJ1-2, with a possible D match to TRBD1 (5 bases). The V gene's germline CDR1 is SGHRS and CDR2 YFSETQ. The CDR3 has 15 amino acids. V shed 0 bases and J shed 2 bases, with 11 bases lying between them.

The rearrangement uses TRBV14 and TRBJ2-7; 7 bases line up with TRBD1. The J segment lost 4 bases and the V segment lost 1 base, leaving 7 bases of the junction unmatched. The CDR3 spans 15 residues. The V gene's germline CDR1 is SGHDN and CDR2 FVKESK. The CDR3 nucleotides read TGTGCCAGCAGCCAAGGGATCGGGACAGCATACGAGCAGTACTTC. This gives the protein CASSQGIGTAYEQYF. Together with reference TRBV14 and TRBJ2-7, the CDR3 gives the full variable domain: EAGVTQFPSHSVIEKGQTVTLRCDPISGHDNLYWYRRVMGKEIKFLLHFVKESKQDESGMPNNRFLAERTGGTYSTLKVQPAELEDSGVYFCASSQGIGTAYEQYFGPGTRLTVT.

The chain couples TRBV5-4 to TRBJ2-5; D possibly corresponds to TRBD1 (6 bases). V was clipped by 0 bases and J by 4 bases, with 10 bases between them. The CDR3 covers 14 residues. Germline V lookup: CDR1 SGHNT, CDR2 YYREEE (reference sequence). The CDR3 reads CASSLAQGRETQYF. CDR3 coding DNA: TGTGCCAGCAGCTTGGCACAGGGTCGAGAGACCCAGTACTTC. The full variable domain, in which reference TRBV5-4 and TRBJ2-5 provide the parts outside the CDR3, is ETGVTQSPTHLIKTRGQQVTLRCSSQSGHNTVSWYQQALGQGPQFIFQYYREEENGRGNFPPRFSGLQFPNYSSELNVNALELDDSALYLCASSLAQGRETQYFGPGTRLLVL.

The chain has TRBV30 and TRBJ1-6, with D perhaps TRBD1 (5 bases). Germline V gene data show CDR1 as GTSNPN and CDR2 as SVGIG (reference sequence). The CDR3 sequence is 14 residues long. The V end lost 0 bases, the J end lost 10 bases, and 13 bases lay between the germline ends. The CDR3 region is CAWSVQGAGSPLHF. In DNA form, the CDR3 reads TGTGCCTGGAGTGTACAAGGGGCTGGGTCACCCCTCCACTTT.

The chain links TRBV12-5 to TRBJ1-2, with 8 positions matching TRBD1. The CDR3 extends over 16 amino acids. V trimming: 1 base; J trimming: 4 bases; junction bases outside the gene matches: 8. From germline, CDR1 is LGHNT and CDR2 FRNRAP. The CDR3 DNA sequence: TGTGCTAGTGGTTTGGACGGACAGGGAAGAAGCTATGGCTACACCTTC. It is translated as CASGLDGQGRSYGYTF.

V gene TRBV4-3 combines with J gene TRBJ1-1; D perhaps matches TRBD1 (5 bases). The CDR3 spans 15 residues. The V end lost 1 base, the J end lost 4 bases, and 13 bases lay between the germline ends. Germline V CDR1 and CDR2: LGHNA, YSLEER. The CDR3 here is CASSQASQGGTEAFF. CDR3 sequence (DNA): TGCGCCAGCAGCCAAGCATCCCAGGGAGGCACTGAAGCTTTCTTT.